These 27 T cell receptor beta chains originate from one sample sequenced in a study of CD8 T cells in Susac syndrome. RNA, at roughly 0.45 to 1 ug, was reverse transcribed with random hexamers. MiXCR, run by TCRdb on the immunoSEQ multiplex PCR reads, gives a single entry per CDR3 protein. The data contain 90,000 to 150,000 distinct CDR3 sequences, 93% of them singletons. What was sequenced was CD4+ T cells from PBMCs. Source of these receptors: a human donor with multiple sclerosis.

The chain links TRBV5-4 to TRBJ2-3; 7 bases map to TRBD1. Germline V gene sequence: CDR1 SGHNT, CDR2 YYREEE (reference sequence). The CDR3 consists of 16 residues. The trim removed 0 bases at V and 0 bases at J, leaving 4 bases unmatched. The CDR3 sequence: CASSLVRDSSTDTQYF. CDR3 DNA sequence: TGTGCCAGCAGCTTGGTCAGGGACAGTAGCACAGATACGCAGTATTTT.

The J gene is TRBJ2-2, the V gene TRBV7-3; no clear D. The CDR3 is made up of 15 amino acids. V was cut by 4 bases and J by 1 base, with 10 bases left in between. Germline values: CDR1 SGHTA, CDR2 FQGTGA. CDR3 sequence (DNA): TGTGCCAGCAGCTCCCATGACTGGAACACCGGGGAGCTGTTTTTT. As protein: CASSSHDWNTGELFF.

The rearrangement joins TRBV6-5 to TRBJ2-1; D ambiguous. The CDR3 contains 15 residues. Trimming shortened V by 4 bases and J by 0 bases, and 10 bases separated the two germline ends. Per germline, CDR1 MNHEY and CDR2 SVGAGI. CDR3 nucleotides: TGTGCCAGCAGTTCCCCAACATCCTCCTACAATGAGCAGTTCTTC. It codes for CASSSPTSSYNEQFF.

In its sample, this clonotype was seen once. This chain connects TRBV20-1 to TRBJ2-7; possibly TRBD1 for D (5 bases). CDR1 and CDR2 from the germline V gene are DFQATT and SNEGSKA (reference sequence). Trimming removed 3 bases from V and 5 bases from J, with 11 bases in between. This CDR3 is built from 12 residues. The CDR3 reads CSASPGAHEQYF. As DNA, the CDR3 is TGCAGTGCTAGTCCTGGGGCCCACGAGCAGTACTTC.

The chain links TRBV20-1 to TRBJ2-7; tentatively, D is TRBD2 (5 bases). Trimming left V 1 base short and J 6 bases short, with 16 bases between. This CDR3 has 14 residues. Germline V gene lookup returns CDR1 DFQATT and CDR2 SNEGSKA (reference sequence). The CDR3 sequence: CSARAAPARGEQYF. DNA for the CDR3: TGCAGTGCTAGAGCGGCCCCGGCCCGGGGCGAGCAGTACTTC.

This clonotype showed up just a few times. This sequence joins TRBV12-3 or TRBV12-4 and TRBJ2-7; 7 bases are a match to TRBD1. The CDR3 has 15 amino acids. V dropped 5 bases and J dropped 5; count of bases not matched to a gene: 12. CDR3 region: CASSKRGRGYDEQYF. CDR3 DNA: TGTGCCAGCAGTAAGAGGGGCAGGGGGTACGACGAGCAGTACTTC.

The chain combines TRBV2 with TRBJ2-2; perhaps TRBD1 as D (5 bases). This CDR3 is built from 15 residues. The V end lost 1 base, the J end lost 3 bases, and 9 bases lay between the germline ends. Germline V gives CDR1 SNHLY, CDR2 FYNNEI. The CDR3 region has the DNA TGTGCCAGCAGTGAAGGACAGACGTACACCGGGGAGCTGTTTTTT. It is translated as CASSEGQTYTGELFF.

The chain links TRBV19 to TRBJ1-5, with D uncertain. This CDR3 spans 13 amino acids. V dropped 3 bases and J dropped 5 bases, with 8 bases sitting between them. Germline CDR1 LNHDA, CDR2 SQIVND (reference sequence). The CDR3 DNA is TGTGCCAGTAGTATGCCCGGAGATCAGCCCCAGCATTTT. This translates into CASSMPGDQPQHF.

Points on this clonotype: A junction boundary mismatches the germline segment, possibly from a read error. V is TRBV9 and J is TRBJ2-1; D remains ambiguous. Germline V gene sequence: CDR1 SGDLS, CDR2 YYNGEE. This CDR3 is 8 amino acids long. Here the CDR3 reads CASSPPPF. The CDR3 nucleotides read TGTGCCAGCAGCCCGCCTCCTTTC.

The chain uses TRBV5-1 and TRBJ2-5, with TRBD2 identical over 12 bases. The CDR3 is made up of 16 amino acids. V dropped 1 base and J dropped 5; count of bases not matched to a gene: 6. Germline CDR1 reads SGHRS; CDR2 reads YFSETQ. The CDR3 loop is CASSLLLAGGPETQYF. CDR3 coding DNA: TGCGCCAGCAGCTTGCTGCTAGCGGGGGGGCCGGAGACCCAGTACTTC.

The chain employs TRBV28 and TRBJ2-3; TRBD2 agrees at 10 bases. Germline V lookup: CDR1 MDHEN, CDR2 SYDVKM. The CDR3 totals 13 residues. The J segment lost 13 bases and the V segment lost 3 bases, leaving 7 bases of the junction unmatched. In DNA form, the CDR3 reads TGTGCCAGCAGTTTCCCTAGCGGGGGCATCGAGTATTTT. Translated, it gives CASSFPSGGIEYF.

This chain links TRBV5-1 with TRBJ2-7, with a possible D match to TRBD1 (5 bases). The CDR3 runs to 14 residues. CDR1 is SGHRS and CDR2 is YFSETQ in the germline V gene. V was pared by 4 bases and J by 5 bases, with 16 bases between. The CDR3: CASSERRASHEQYF. CDR3 nucleotides: TGCGCCAGCAGCGAGCGCAGGGCAAGCCACGAGCAGTACTTC.

The V and J genes are TRBV3-1 and TRBJ2-5; 9 bases fit TRBD2. The CDR3 is 17 residues long. Germline lookup yields CDR1 LGHDT and CDR2 YNNKEL (reference sequence). V was pared by 4 bases and J by 5 bases, with 14 bases of the junction left unmatched. In DNA form, the CDR3 reads TGTGCCAGCAGCCCTCCTCGCGGGGGGGCAGAGATGGAGACCCAGTACTTC. The encoded protein is CASSPPRGGAEMETQYF.

The rearrangement links TRBV5-1 to TRBJ1-5; 9 bases line up with TRBD1. Trimming removed 0 bases from V and 2 bases from J; junction bases left unmatched: 9. Germline CDR1 SGHRS, CDR2 YFSETQ. This CDR3 is built from 18 residues. For the CDR3, the DNA is TGCGCCAGCAGCTTGGGGACAGGGGCCGTCAATGGCAATCAGCCCCAGCATTTT. It translates to CASSLGTGAVNGNQPQHF.

The chain joins TRBV20-1 to TRBJ2-7, with D tentatively TRBD1 (5 bases). This CDR3 is built from 15 residues. Germline V CDR1 and CDR2: DFQATT, SNEGSKA (reference sequence). V lost 0 bases and J lost 2, with 14 bases in between. The CDR3 protein is CSARDTTGKPYEQYF. As DNA, the CDR3 is TGCAGTGCTAGAGATACAACAGGTAAACCCTACGAGCAGTACTTC.

V and J are TRBV3-1 and TRBJ2-3; 9 bases agree with TRBD2. From germline, CDR1 is LGHDT and CDR2 YNNKEL (reference sequence). The ends lost 4 bases at V and 1 base at J; junction bases unmatched: 0. This CDR3 contains 14 residues. CDR3 loop: CASSPSGGTDTQYF. In DNA form, the CDR3 reads TGTGCCAGCAGCCCTAGCGGGGGCACAGATACGCAGTATTTT.

There are a few counts of this clonotype. The V gene is TRBV7-3, the J gene TRBJ1-1; D not resolved. The length of the CDR3 is 13 residues. V was clipped by 5 bases and J by 0 bases, with 7 bases between them. The germline V gene encodes CDR1 SGHTA and CDR2 FQGTGA. The CDR3 bases are TGTGCCAGCAGCGTATCAGTGAACACTGAAGCTTTCTTT. Translating gives CASSVSVNTEAFF.

This chain joins TRBV20-1 and TRBJ1-5, with D uncertain. The CDR3 is made up of 13 amino acids. V shed 1 base and J shed 3 bases, with 7 bases lying between them. Germline V gives CDR1 DFQATT, CDR2 SNEGSKA (reference sequence). The CDR3 region has the DNA TGCAGTGCTAGAGCAGCTAACAATCAGCCCCAGCATTTT. Protein product: CSARAANNQPQHF.

The chain recombines TRBV6-6 with TRBJ2-5, with a tentative D call TRBD1 (6 bases). The CDR3 loop spans 16 amino acids. Germline V gives CDR1 MNHNY, CDR2 SVGAGI (reference sequence). V was shortened by 7 bases and J by 2 bases, with 20 bases between the two germline ends. The CDR3 reads CASTLRGGFKQETQYF. In DNA form, the CDR3 reads TGTGCCAGCACCCTCAGAGGGGGTTTCAAACAAGAGACCCAGTACTTC.

The genes are TRBV9 and TRBJ2-1; TRBD1 aligns across 9 bases. The CDR3 has 15 amino acids. The V gene's germline CDR1 is SGDLS and CDR2 YYNGEE. The V segment lost 4 bases and the J segment 2 bases; nucleotides outside the gene matches: 4. CDR3 nucleotide sequence: TGTGCCAGCAGCCCGCGGGACAGGGCCTACAATGAGCAGTTCTTC. Translating gives CASSPRDRAYNEQFF. The complete variable domain, with remaining parts taken from reference TRBV9 and TRBJ2-1, reads DSGVTQTPKHLITATGQRVTLRCSPRSGDLSVYWYQQSLDQGLQFLIQYYNGEERAKGNILERFSAQQFPDLHSELNLSSLELGDSALYFCASSPRDRAYNEQFFGPGTRLTVL.

V gene TRBV7-9 combines with J gene TRBJ1-2, with TRBD1 matching over 11 bases. In germline, CDR1 is SEHNR, CDR2 FQNEAQ (reference sequence). The CDR3 loop spans 15 amino acids. V dropped 0 bases and J dropped 7; count of bases not matched to a gene: 4. The CDR3 bases are TGTGCCAGCAGCTTAGCGGGACAGGGGGACGGTGGCTACACCTTC. It specifies CASSLAGQGDGGYTF.

This clonotype was seen just once. The V and J genes are TRBV19 and TRBJ1-2, with 8 bases aligning to TRBD1. V shed 1 base and J 4 bases; nucleotides not matched to a gene: 5. Germline V gene sequence: CDR1 LNHDA, CDR2 SQIVND (reference sequence). The CDR3 sequence is 15 residues long. The CDR3: CASSIGQGASYGYTF. CDR3 DNA sequence: TGTGCCAGTAGTATAGGTCAGGGGGCAAGCTATGGCTACACCTTC.

The chain uses TRBV9 and TRBJ2-3; possibly TRBD1 or TRBD2 for D (5 bases each). The germline V gene has CDR1 SGDLS and CDR2 YYNGEE. Trimming removed 3 bases from V and 4 bases from J, with 18 bases in between. The CDR3 is 16 residues long. The CDR3 bases are TGTGCCAGCAGCGAAAGAGGGACGGCCGAACCAGATACGCAGTATTTT. Amino acids: CASSERGTAEPDTQYF.

V is TRBV27 and J is TRBJ2-3, with TRBD2 matching 7 bases. Losses at the gene ends were 4 bases for V and 2 bases for J; bases not matched to a gene: 3. The CDR3 runs 14 residues. Germline CDR1 MNHEY, CDR2 SMNVEV (reference sequence). This chain's CDR3 is CASSWGLPTDTQYF. CDR3 nucleotide sequence: TGTGCCAGCAGTTGGGGACTACCCACAGATACGCAGTATTTT.

The genes are TRBV4-3 and TRBJ1-2; D remains unclear. CDR3 size: 14 residues. V was pared by 0 bases and J by 3 bases, with 8 bases between. Germline values: CDR1 LGHNA, CDR2 YSLEER. CDR3 DNA: TGCGCCAGCAGCCAAGATAGACTATACTATGGCTACACCTTC. Protein: CASSQDRLYYGYTF.

The rearrangement joins TRBV9 to TRBJ2-7; D call uncertain. From germline, CDR1 is SGDLS and CDR2 YYNGEE. The CDR3 runs 15 residues. V was trimmed by 4 bases and J by 0 bases, leaving 14 bases between them. This chain's CDR3 is CASSLGPKSSYEQYF. CDR3 coding DNA: TGTGCCAGCAGCCTTGGACCGAAGAGCTCCTACGAGCAGTACTTC. Looking up the rest from reference TRBV9 and TRBJ2-7 gives the full variable domain: DSGVTQTPKHLITATGQRVTLRCSPRSGDLSVYWYQQSLDQGLQFLIQYYNGEERAKGNILERFSAQQFPDLHSELNLSSLELGDSALYFCASSLGPKSSYEQYFGPGTRLTVT.

The genes are TRBV30 and TRBJ1-2; D not resolved. The CDR3 totals 11 residues. V lost 5 bases and J lost 3, with 7 bases in between. CDR1 and CDR2 from the germline V gene are GTSNPN and SVGIG (reference sequence). CDR3 loop: CAWEKDYGYTF. The CDR3, as DNA: TGTGCCTGGGAGAAAGACTATGGCTACACCTTC.